This T cell receptor beta chain is drawn from a study of T cells after yellow fever vaccination. Study-wide points: The booster response re-showed most primary clones: roughly 97% CD4, 88% CD8.

The authors made TCR cDNA by 5'RACE template switching, adding a universal primer site and UMIs. Each CDR3 protein gets one entry after TCRdb re-called the 5' RACE reads with MiXCR. The table shows some 300,000 distinct CDR3 sequences, with approximately 10% occurring only once. Remarks on this clonotype: Its target is not known.

The CDR3 spans 16 residues. CDR1 and CDR2 from the germline V gene are SGHVS and FQNEAQ. V dropped 7 bases and J dropped 6; count of bases not matched to a gene: 18. Sample: CD4+ T cells sorted from PBMCs, taken 5 days after the yellow fever booster vaccination. This chain connects TRBV7-8 to TRBJ2-7, with TRBD1 identical over 7 bases. The sequence was collected from a man aged 18-30 years who received the YFV17D yellow fever vaccine. The CDR3 reads CASMLGAPERGREQYV. The DNA for the CDR3 is TGTGCCAGCATGCTTGGGGCCCCCGAGAGGGGGCGCGAGCAGTACGTC.